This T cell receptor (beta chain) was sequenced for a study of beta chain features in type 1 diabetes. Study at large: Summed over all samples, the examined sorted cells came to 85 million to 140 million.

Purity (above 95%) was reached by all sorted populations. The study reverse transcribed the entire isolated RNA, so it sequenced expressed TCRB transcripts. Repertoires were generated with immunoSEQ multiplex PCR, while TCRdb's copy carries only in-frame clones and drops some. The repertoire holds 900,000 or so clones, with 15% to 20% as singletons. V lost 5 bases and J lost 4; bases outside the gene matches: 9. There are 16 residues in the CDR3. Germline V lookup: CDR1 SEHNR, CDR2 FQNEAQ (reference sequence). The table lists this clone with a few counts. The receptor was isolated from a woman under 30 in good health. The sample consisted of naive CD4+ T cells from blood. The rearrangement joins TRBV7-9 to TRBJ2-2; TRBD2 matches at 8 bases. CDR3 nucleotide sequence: TGTGCCAGCAGCCTCCTTGGGACTAGTCGCACCGGGGAGCTGTTTTTT. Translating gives CASSLLGTSRTGELFF. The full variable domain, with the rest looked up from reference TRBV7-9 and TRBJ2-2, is DTGVSQNPRHKITKRGQNVTFRCDPISEHNRLYWYRQTLGQGPEFLTYFQNEAQLEKSRLLSDRFSAERPKGSFSTLEIQRTEQGDSAMYLCASSLLGTSRTGELFFGEGSRLTVL.